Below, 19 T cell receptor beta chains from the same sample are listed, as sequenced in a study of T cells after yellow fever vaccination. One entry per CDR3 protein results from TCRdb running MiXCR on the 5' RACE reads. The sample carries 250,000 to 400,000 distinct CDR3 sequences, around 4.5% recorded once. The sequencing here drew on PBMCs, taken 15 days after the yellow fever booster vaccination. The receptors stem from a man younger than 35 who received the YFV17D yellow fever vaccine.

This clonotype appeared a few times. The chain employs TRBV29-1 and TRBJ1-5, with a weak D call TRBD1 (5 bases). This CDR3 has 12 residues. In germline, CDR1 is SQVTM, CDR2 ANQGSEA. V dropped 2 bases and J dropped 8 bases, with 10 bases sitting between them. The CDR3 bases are TGCAGCGTTGAATCTGGGACGGAGCCCCAGCATTTT. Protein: CSVESGTEPQHF.

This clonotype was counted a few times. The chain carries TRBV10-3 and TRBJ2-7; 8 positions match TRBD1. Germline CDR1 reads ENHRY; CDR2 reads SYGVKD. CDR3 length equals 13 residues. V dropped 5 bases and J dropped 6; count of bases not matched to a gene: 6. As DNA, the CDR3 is TGTGCCATCAGTTGGGACAGGTTCAGCGAGCAGTACTTC. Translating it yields CAISWDRFSEQYF.

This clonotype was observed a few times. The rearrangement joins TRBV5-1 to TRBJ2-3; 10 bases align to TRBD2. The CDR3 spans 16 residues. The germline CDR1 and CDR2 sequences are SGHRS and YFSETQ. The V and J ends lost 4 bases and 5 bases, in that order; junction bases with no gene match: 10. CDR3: CASSQPPAGGIDTQYF. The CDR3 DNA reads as TGCGCCAGCAGCCAACCGCCAGCGGGGGGGATAGATACGCAGTATTTT.

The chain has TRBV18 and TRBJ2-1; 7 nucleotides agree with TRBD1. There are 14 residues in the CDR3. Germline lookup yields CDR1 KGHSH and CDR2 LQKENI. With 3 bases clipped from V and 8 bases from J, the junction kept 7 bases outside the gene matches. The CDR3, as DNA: TGTGCCAGCTCACCGGGACAGACCTCGTATGAGCAGTTCTTC. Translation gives CASSPGQTSYEQFF.

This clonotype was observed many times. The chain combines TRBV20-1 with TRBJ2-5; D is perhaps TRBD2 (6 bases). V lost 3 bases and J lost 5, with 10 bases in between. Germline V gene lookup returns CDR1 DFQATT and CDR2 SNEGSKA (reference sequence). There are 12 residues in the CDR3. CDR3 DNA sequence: TGCAGTGCTAGTGGGCTAGCGGAGACCCAGTACTTC. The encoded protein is CSASGLAETQYF.

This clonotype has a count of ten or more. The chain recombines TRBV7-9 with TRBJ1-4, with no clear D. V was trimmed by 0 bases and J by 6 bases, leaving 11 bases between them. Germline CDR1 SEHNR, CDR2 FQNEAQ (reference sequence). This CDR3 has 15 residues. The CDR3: CASSLAIAGYEKLFF. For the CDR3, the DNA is TGTGCCAGCAGCTTAGCAATTGCAGGATATGAAAAACTGTTTTTT.

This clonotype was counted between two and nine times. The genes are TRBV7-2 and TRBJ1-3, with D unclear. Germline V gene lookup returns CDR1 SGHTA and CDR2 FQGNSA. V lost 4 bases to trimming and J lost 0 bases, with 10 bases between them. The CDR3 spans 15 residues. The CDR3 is CASSSLVHSGNTIYF. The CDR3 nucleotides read TGTGCCAGCAGCTCACTCGTGCACTCTGGAAACACCATATATTTT.

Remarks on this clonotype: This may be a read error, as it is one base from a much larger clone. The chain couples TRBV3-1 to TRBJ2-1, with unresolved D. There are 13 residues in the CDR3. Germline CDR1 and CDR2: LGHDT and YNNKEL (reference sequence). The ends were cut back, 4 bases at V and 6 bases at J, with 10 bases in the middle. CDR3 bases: TGTGCCAGCAGCCCGACGTCCGCCAATGAGCAGTTCTTC. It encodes CASSPTSANEQFF.

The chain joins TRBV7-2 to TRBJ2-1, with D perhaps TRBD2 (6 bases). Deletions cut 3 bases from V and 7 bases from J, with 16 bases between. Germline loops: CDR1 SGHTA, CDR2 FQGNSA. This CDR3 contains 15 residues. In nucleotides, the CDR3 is TGTGCCAGCAGCTTCCTTAGCGGTAGGAGGAATGAGCAGTTCTTC. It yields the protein CASSFLSGRRNEQFF. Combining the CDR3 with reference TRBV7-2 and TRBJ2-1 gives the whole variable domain GAGVSQSPSNKVTEKGKDVELRCDPISGHTALYWYRQSLGQGLEFLIYFQGNSAPDKSGLPSDRFSAERTGGSVSTLTIQRTQQEDSAVYLCASSFLSGRRNEQFFGPGTRLTVL.

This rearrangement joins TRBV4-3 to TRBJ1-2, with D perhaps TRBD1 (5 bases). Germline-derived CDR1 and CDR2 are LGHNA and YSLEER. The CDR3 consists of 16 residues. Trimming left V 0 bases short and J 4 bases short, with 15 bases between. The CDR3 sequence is CASSQDRGTSGYGYTF. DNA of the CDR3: TGCGCCAGCAGCCAAGATCGAGGGACGTCGGGCTATGGCTACACCTTC.

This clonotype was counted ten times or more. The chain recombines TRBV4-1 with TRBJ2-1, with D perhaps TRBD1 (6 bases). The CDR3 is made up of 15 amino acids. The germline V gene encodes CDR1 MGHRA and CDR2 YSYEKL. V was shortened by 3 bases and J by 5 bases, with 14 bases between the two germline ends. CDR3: CASSQTSTGDNEQFF. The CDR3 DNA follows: TGCGCCAGCAGCCAGACCTCGACAGGAGACAATGAGCAGTTCTTC.

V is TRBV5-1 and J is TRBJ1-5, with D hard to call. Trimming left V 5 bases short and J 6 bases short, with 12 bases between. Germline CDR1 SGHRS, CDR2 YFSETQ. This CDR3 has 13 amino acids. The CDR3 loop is CASSWAAGQPQHF. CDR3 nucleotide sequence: TGCGCCAGCAGTTGGGCGGCAGGTCAGCCCCAGCATTTT. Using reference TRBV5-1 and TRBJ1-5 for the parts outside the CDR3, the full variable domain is KAGVTQTPRYLIKTRGQQVTLSCSPISGHRSVSWYQQTPGQGLQFLFEYFSETQRNKGNFPGRFSGRQFSNSRSEMNVSTLELGDSALYLCASSWAAGQPQHFGDGTRLSIL.

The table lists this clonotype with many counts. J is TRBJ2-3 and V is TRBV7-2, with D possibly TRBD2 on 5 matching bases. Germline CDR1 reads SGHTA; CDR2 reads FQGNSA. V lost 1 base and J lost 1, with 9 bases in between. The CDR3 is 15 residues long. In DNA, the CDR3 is TGTGCCAGCAGCTTAGGAGGGCTAGGCACAGATACGCAGTATTTT. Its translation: CASSLGGLGTDTQYF.

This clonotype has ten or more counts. CDR3 region: CASSLEGQGNIQYF. The CDR3 bases are TGCGCCAGCAGCTTGGAGGGACAGGGTAACATTCAGTACTTC. J is TRBJ2-4 and V is TRBV5-1, with 9 bases lining up with TRBD1. The CDR3 loop spans 14 amino acids. The trim removed 0 bases at V and 7 bases at J, leaving 2 bases unmatched. Germline CDR1 is SGHRS and CDR2 is YFSETQ.

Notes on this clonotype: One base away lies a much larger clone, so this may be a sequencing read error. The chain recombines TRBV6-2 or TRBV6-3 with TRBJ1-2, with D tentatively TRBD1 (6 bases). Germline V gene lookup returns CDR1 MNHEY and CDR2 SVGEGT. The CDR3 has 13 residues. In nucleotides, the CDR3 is TGTGCCAGCAGCACAGGGATGAACTATGGCTGCACCTTC. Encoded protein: CASSTGMNYGCTF.

CDR3 in DNA: TGTGCCAGCAGCTATTCGACAGGGGTTCAGTTCTACGAGCAGTACGTC. Translation: CASSYSTGVQFYEQYV. J is TRBJ2-7 and V is TRBV7-9; 8 bases match TRBD1. This CDR3 is 16 amino acids long. The ends lost 4 bases at V and 3 bases at J; junction bases unmatched: 11. The germline gives CDR1 SEHNR, CDR2 FQNEAQ (reference sequence).

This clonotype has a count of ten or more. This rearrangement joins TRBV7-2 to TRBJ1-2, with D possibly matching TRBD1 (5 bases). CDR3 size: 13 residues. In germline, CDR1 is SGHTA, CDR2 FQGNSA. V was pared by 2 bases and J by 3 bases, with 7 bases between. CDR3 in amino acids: CASSLSRDYGYTF. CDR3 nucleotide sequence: TGTGCCAGCAGCTTATCCAGGGACTATGGCTACACCTTC.

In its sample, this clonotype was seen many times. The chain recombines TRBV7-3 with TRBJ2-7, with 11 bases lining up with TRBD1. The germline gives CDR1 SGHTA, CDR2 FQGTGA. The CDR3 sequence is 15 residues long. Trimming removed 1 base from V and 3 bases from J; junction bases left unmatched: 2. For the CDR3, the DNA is TGTGCCAGCAGCTTAAGGGGACAGGGGGACTACGAGCAGTACTTC. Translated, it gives CASSLRGQGDYEQYF.

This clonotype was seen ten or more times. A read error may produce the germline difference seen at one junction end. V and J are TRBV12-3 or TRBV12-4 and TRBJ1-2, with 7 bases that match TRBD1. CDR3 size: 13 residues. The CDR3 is CLRTGATPYGYTF. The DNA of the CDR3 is TGCTTGCGGACAGGCGCAACCCCCTATGGCTACACCTTC.